The present T cell receptor beta chain was sequenced within a study of type 1 regulatory T cells. Study-level background: T-allo10 is a Tr1-enriched, alloantigen-specific CD4 T cell product made in vitro. Findings and limits, study-wide: Compared with non-type 1 regulatory T cells, type 1 regulatory T cells showed a more restricted TCR repertoire.

TCRdb used MiXCR to reprocess the reads, holding one entry per CDR3 protein. The sample shows 65,000 to 80,000 distinct CDR3 sequences, around 20% of them seen only once. V lost 2 bases and J lost 0, with 12 bases in between. Germline CDR1 and CDR2: SGHNT and YYREEE (reference sequence). The length of the CDR3 is 15 residues. This clonotype occurred a few times. Antigen unknown. Sequencing was carried out using cultured type 1 regulatory T (Tr1) cells, either the whole culture or a sorted fraction (not recorded which). The source of this sequence is a human donor in good health. The V gene is TRBV5-4, the J gene TRBJ2-7, with a possible D match to TRBD1 (5 bases). CDR3 DNA: TGTGCCAGCAGCTTACCGACAGCCATCTCCTACGAGCAGTACTTC. This gives the protein CASSLPTAISYEQYF.